These 12 T cell receptor beta chains were all obtained from the same sample, sequenced in a study of cytomegalovirus exposure and HLA in healthy donors. PCR employed 60 Vbeta and 13 Jbeta primers. The protocol was immunoSEQ multiplex PCR, while the TCRdb copy is restricted to in-frame clones and leaves out a portion. The table has 100,000 to 150,000 clones, 65% to 80% seen once. The sample taken for sequencing was PBMCs. Receptors were obtained from a male donor in good health and CMV-seropositive.

The chain is built from TRBV14 and TRBJ2-7, with TRBD2 matching over 12 bases. The CDR3 is made up of 15 amino acids. The ends lost 3 bases at V and 2 bases at J; junction bases unmatched: 2. Germline V gene data show CDR1 as SGHDN and CDR2 as FVKESK. The CDR3 here is CASSQLAGGPYEQYF. The CDR3 region has the DNA TGTGCCAGCAGCCAGCTAGCGGGAGGGCCCTACGAGCAGTACTTC.

This clone was picked up a small number of times. The rearrangement uses TRBV6-5 and TRBJ1-4; unclear D gene. V was shortened by 5 bases and J by 7 bases, with 14 bases between the two germline ends. The CDR3 is 14 residues long. Germline CDR1 and CDR2: MNHEY and SVGAGI. CDR3 amino acids: CASSEGKGSEKLFF. Written as DNA, the CDR3 is TGTGCCAGCAGTGAGGGAAAGGGATCTGAAAAACTGTTTTTT.

J is TRBJ1-2 and V is TRBV28, with 12 nucleotides matching TRBD1. This CDR3 is 14 amino acids long. Germline assignment: CDR1 MDHEN and CDR2 SYDVKM. Losses at the gene ends were 5 bases for V and 9 bases for J; bases not matched to a gene: 7. DNA of the CDR3: TGTGCCAGCAGTCTTCCCGGGACAGGGGGCAGCTACACCTTC. It codes for CASSLPGTGGSYTF.

The rearrangement uses TRBV19 and TRBJ1-1; TRBD1 might be the D (5 bases). V lost 7 bases, J lost 3 bases, and 12 bases lay in between. Germline-derived CDR1 and CDR2 are LNHDA and SQIVND (reference sequence). The CDR3 has 13 amino acids. CDR3 sequence reads: CASIRAGDTEAFF. CDR3 coding DNA: TGTGCCAGTATACGGGCGGGGGACACTGAAGCTTTCTTT. Full variable domain (missing parts from reference TRBV19 and TRBJ1-1): DGGITQSPKYLFRKEGQNVTLSCEQNLNHDAMYWYRQDPGQGLRLIYYSQIVNDFQKGDIAEGYSVSREKKESFPLTVTSAQKNPTAFYLCASIRAGDTEAFFGQGTRLTVV.

This CDR3 is CASSMTVQETQYF. DNA of the CDR3: TGTGCCAGCAGTATGACAGTCCAAGAGACCCAGTACTTC. The rearrangement uses TRBV27 and TRBJ2-5, with D possibly TRBD1 on 5 matching bases. V dropped 5 bases and J dropped 1 base, with 8 bases sitting between them. Looked up from germline, CDR1 is MNHEY and CDR2 is SMNVEV (reference sequence). The length of the CDR3 is 13 residues.

The chain is built from TRBV5-1 and TRBJ1-2; TRBD1 might be the D (5 bases). Per the germline V gene, CDR1 is SGHRS and CDR2 is YFSETQ. This CDR3 has 14 amino acids. The V and J ends lost 1 base and 6 bases respectively, with 13 bases between them. DNA of the CDR3: TGCGCCAGCAGCTTGAATGGCCAGGGCGATGGCTACACCTTC. This gives the protein CASSLNGQGDGYTF. Drawing the rest from reference TRBV5-1 and TRBJ1-2, the complete variable domain is KAGVTQTPRYLIKTRGQQVTLSCSPISGHRSVSWYQQTPGQGLQFLFEYFSETQRNKGNFPGRFSGRQFSNSRSEMNVSTLELGDSALYLCASSLNGQGDGYTFGSGTRLTVV.

The chain carries TRBV23-1 and TRBJ1-5; 8 nucleotides agree with TRBD1. TRBV23-1 belongs to the ORF category, with a function that is uncertain. V was clipped by 7 bases and J by 1 base; unmatched bases: 18. This CDR3 has 19 amino acids. The CDR3 spells CASKFNGGRGQQSNQPQHF. CDR3 DNA sequence: TGCGCCAGCAAATTTAACGGGGGCAGGGGGCAACAAAGCAATCAGCCCCAGCATTTT.

This clone appeared a single time. The V gene is TRBV30, the J gene TRBJ1-2; no reliable D call. With 2 bases removed from V and 5 bases from J, the gap between germline ends came to 12 bases. The CDR3 is made up of 13 amino acids. In germline, CDR1 is GTSNPN, CDR2 SVGIG (reference sequence). The CDR3 protein is CAWSSGVAYGYTF. CDR3 bases: TGTGCCTGGAGTTCTGGGGTAGCGTATGGCTACACCTTC.

This clone was recorded once. The rearrangement joins TRBV7-2 to TRBJ2-5; 7 bases map to TRBD2. The J call may be in error: the DNA end matches TRBJ2-7 better. Germline CDR1 reads SGHTA; CDR2 reads FQGNSA. CDR3 length: 15 amino acids. CDR3 nucleotide sequence: TGTGCCAGCAGCTTAGGCGGGAGTGGGGCCTACGAGCAGTACTTC. This encodes CASSLGGSGAYEQYF.

V and J are TRBV6-5 and TRBJ1-2, with TRBD1 as a possible D gene (6 bases). The CDR3 spans 12 residues. Germline assignment: CDR1 MNHEY and CDR2 SVGAGI. Trimming removed 5 bases at V and 8 bases at J, with 12 bases between. The DNA for the CDR3 is TGTGCCAGCAGTCTAGGGGGAAGCGGCTACACCTTC. Translating gives CASSLGGSGYTF.

The chain couples TRBV28 to TRBJ1-2, with D possibly matching TRBD1 (5 bases). The V gene's germline CDR1 is MDHEN and CDR2 SYDVKM. This CDR3 contains 14 residues. Trimming took 5 bases from V and 4 from J, leaving 14 bases between them. CDR3 DNA: TGTGCCAGCAGTGGGCCGCTGGGGGGCTATGGCTACACCTTC. Its translation: CASSGPLGGYGYTF.

The chain is built from TRBV28 and TRBJ2-5; 8 bases are shared with TRBD1. This CDR3 comprises 15 residues. Germline V gene sequence: CDR1 MDHEN, CDR2 SYDVKM. The trim removed 5 bases at V and 4 bases at J, leaving 9 bases unmatched. CDR3 coding DNA: TGTGCCAGCAGTAGTCGCAGGGGGCGCGGAGAGACCCAGTACTTC. This sequence encodes CASSSRRGRGETQYF.